Each of the 6 T cell receptor beta chains below was sequenced from the same sample in a study of T-cell memory formation after mild COVID-19. TCRdb used MiXCR to reprocess the 5' RACE reads, holding one entry per CDR3 protein. The sample lists about 430,000 distinct CDR3 sequences, about 20% occurring once. Sequencing was done on a sample of PBMCs or a T cell subset sorted from them (not recorded which). These TCRs come from a young man who had mild COVID-19 (a few samples of this study predate the infection). Cell type and time point are not known.

This clonotype came up a few times. The CDR3 loop is CSARETNYEQYV. The CDR3 DNA follows: TGCAGTGCTAGAGAAACCAACTACGAGCAGTACGTC. The chain couples TRBV20-1 to TRBJ2-7, with no clear D. This CDR3 spans 12 amino acids. Trimming stripped 0 bases from V and 3 bases from J, with 6 bases between. Germline V gives CDR1 DFQATT, CDR2 SNEGSKA (reference sequence).

Only a few counts were recorded for this clonotype. The chain combines TRBV3-1 with TRBJ2-7; D gene ambiguous. This CDR3 spans 16 amino acids. Trimming cost V 0 bases and J 0 bases, with 12 bases left between them. The germline V gene encodes CDR1 LGHDT and CDR2 YNNKEL (reference sequence). The CDR3 bases are TGTGCCAGCAGCCAAGATACCGGCACTCGCTCCTACGAGCAGTACTTC. It encodes CASSQDTGTRSYEQYF.

A remark on this clonotype: At one end, the junction sequence differs from germline, possibly due to a read error. The rearrangement links TRBV12-3 or TRBV12-4 to TRBJ2-3; 7 positions agree with TRBD1. CDR3 length: 14 amino acids. The CDR3 DNA reads TGTGCCAGCAGTTCCGTGAGGGGGACAGTTACGCAGTATTTT. Translation gives CASSSVRGTVTQYF.

The chain's CDR3 is CASRRTGGTGELFF. CDR3 DNA: TGTGCCAGCAGGAGGACAGGGGGAACCGGGGAGCTGTTTTTT. The rearrangement links TRBV7-6 to TRBJ2-2; TRBD1 matches 10 bases. There are 14 residues in the CDR3. Losses at the gene ends were 6 bases for V and 5 bases for J; bases not matched to a gene: 3. Germline-derived CDR1 and CDR2 are SGHVS and FNYEAQ.

This clonotype has more than one count but fewer than ten. J is TRBJ1-5 and V is TRBV2, with unresolved D. Between the trimmed V and J ends, which lost 6 bases and 7 bases, there was a span of 13 bases. This CDR3 is built from 13 residues. Germline assignment: CDR1 SNHLY and CDR2 FYNNEI. The CDR3: CASRGLGRQPQHF. CDR3 DNA: TGTGCCAGCAGGGGTTTGGGCCGGCAGCCCCAGCATTTT.

Of note for this clonotype: Relative to the germline gene, one junction end is altered; a read error may explain this. The gene calls are TRBV27 and TRBJ2-7; D not certain. Germline values: CDR1 MNHEY, CDR2 SMNVEV (reference sequence). There are 10 residues in the CDR3. In DNA form, the CDR3 reads TGCACCAGCACCCCCTACGAGCAGTACTTC. Translating gives CTSTPYEQYF.